Below, 30 T cell receptor beta chains from the same sample are listed, as sequenced in a study of metastatic and nonmetastatic thyroid tumors. Every patient underwent thyroid surgery untreated. TCRdb redid the clone calls on the PCR reads using MiXCR. The table has more than 85,000 clones, roughly 8.6% seen once. The sequenced sample consisted of blood. The receptors shown here come from a female donor with papillary thyroid cancer or a benign thyroid nodule (not recorded which). Some clones in this sample may be carry-over from other donors' samples.

The chain is built from TRBV28 and TRBJ2-5, with 8 nucleotides matching TRBD1. The CDR3 has 14 amino acids. The germline gives CDR1 MDHEN, CDR2 SYDVKM. V trimming: 5 bases; J trimming: 5 bases; junction bases outside the gene matches: 7. CDR3 in amino acids: CASSPDRDEETQYF. CDR3 nucleotides: TGTGCCAGCAGTCCGGACAGGGATGAGGAGACCCAGTACTTC.

This clone was seen at least ten times. The V gene is TRBV6-1, the J gene TRBJ2-3; weak D call: TRBD2 (5 bases). Trimming shortened V by 5 bases and J by 4 bases, and 16 bases separated the two germline ends. The CDR3 totals 15 residues. CDR1 is MNHNS, CDR2 SASEGT, per germline. The CDR3 sequence: CASSSNTPEADTQYF. The CDR3 bases are TGTGCCAGCAGTTCTAACACCCCGGAGGCAGATACGCAGTATTTT.

In its sample, this clone was seen many times. The chain is built from TRBV10-1 and TRBJ1-2; D may be TRBD1 (5 bases). CDR1 is WNHNN, CDR2 SYGVQD, per germline (reference sequence). This CDR3 is built from 13 residues. The V gene lost 2 bases and the J gene lost 4 bases, with 8 bases spanning the gap. CDR3: CASSERQGYGYTF. The CDR3 coding sequence is TGCGCCAGCAGTGAGCGGCAGGGCTATGGCTACACCTTC.

The rearrangement links TRBV9 to TRBJ2-3; 8 nucleotides agree with TRBD1. Germline V gene data show CDR1 as SGDLS and CDR2 as YYNGEE. The CDR3 is 15 amino acids. The V segment lost 4 bases and the J segment 2 bases; nucleotides outside the gene matches: 6. DNA for the CDR3: TGTGCCAGCAGCCCCAGGGGGCTGAACACAGATACGCAGTATTTT. This sequence encodes CASSPRGLNTDTQYF.

This clone was counted many times. The chain carries TRBV5-1 and TRBJ2-5, with 7 bases lining up with TRBD1. This CDR3 is 15 amino acids long. CDR1 and CDR2 (germline): SGHRS, YFSETQ. The J segment lost 4 bases and the V segment lost 0 bases, leaving 6 bases of the junction unmatched. CDR3 region: CASSLATGTGETQYF. CDR3 DNA sequence: TGCGCCAGCAGCTTGGCGACAGGGACCGGAGAGACCCAGTACTTC.

This clone was detected ten times or more. The chain employs TRBV10-1 and TRBJ1-1; a weak D match, TRBD1 (6 bases). CDR3 size: 13 residues. Germline values: CDR1 WNHNN, CDR2 SYGVQD (reference sequence). Between the trimmed V and J ends, which lost 5 bases and 1 base, there was a span of 8 bases. CDR3 sequence: CASSLGQNTEAFF. In nucleotides, the CDR3 is TGCGCCAGCAGTTTGGGACAGAACACTGAAGCTTTCTTT.

This clone was recorded many times. The DNA of the CDR3 is TGTGCCAGCAGCTTAGGAGGTGGGACAGGTTACACTGAAGCTTTCTTT. This sequence encodes CASSLGGGTGYTEAFF. V gene TRBV11-2 combines with J gene TRBJ1-1; 8 nucleotides agree with TRBD1. With V trimmed by 1 base and J by 3 bases, 7 bases remained unmatched. CDR3 size: 16 residues. Germline values: CDR1 SGHAT, CDR2 FQNNGV.

This clone was seen repeatedly, ten times or more. This chain uses TRBV6-1 with TRBJ1-2; 7 bases are a match to TRBD1. The V segment lost 7 bases and the J segment 6 bases; nucleotides outside the gene matches: 11. The CDR3 covers 14 residues. The germline V gene has CDR1 MNHNS and CDR2 SASEGT. The CDR3 DNA reads as TGTGCCAGCACCGCCCTGGGGACAGTCGATGGCTACACCTTC. Translated, it gives CASTALGTVDGYTF.

This clone was detected ten times or more. The chain carries TRBV20-1 and TRBJ1-2; D gene unclear. This CDR3 has 13 residues. V lost 3 bases and J 0 bases, leaving 8 bases between the germline ends. Germline V gives CDR1 DFQATT, CDR2 SNEGSKA (reference sequence). The CDR3 region has the DNA TGCAGTGCTAGGAACGTAGCTAACTATGGCTACACCTTC. Residues: CSARNVANYGYTF.

This clone was counted many times. The chain has TRBV18 and TRBJ2-7; 9 bases match TRBD2. The J segment lost 0 bases and the V segment lost 3 bases, leaving 3 bases of the junction unmatched. The CDR3 consists of 15 residues. Germline V gives CDR1 KGHSH, CDR2 LQKENI. The CDR3 nucleotides are TGTGCCAGCTCACCCAGCGGGGGGAGCTCCTACGAGCAGTACTTC. Translating it yields CASSPSGGSSYEQYF.

In its sample, this clone was seen many times. This CDR3 reads CASSPGRDQPQHF. In DNA, the CDR3 is TGTGCCAGCAGCCCGGGGCGAGATCAGCCCCAGCATTTT. The chain joins TRBV5-4 to TRBJ1-5, with D possibly being TRBD1 (5 bases). With 4 bases removed from V and 5 bases from J, the gap between germline ends came to 10 bases. Germline V lookup: CDR1 SGHNT, CDR2 YYREEE (reference sequence). This CDR3 region has 13 residues. The variable domain in full, with the rest retrieved from reference TRBV5-4 and TRBJ1-5, is ETGVTQSPTHLIKTRGQQVTLRCSSQSGHNTVSWYQQALGQGPQFIFQYYREEENGRGNFPPRFSGLQFPNYSSELNVNALELDDSALYLCASSPGRDQPQHFGDGTRLSIL.

The genes are TRBV6-1 and TRBJ1-2; D possibly corresponds to TRBD1 (5 bases). The germline CDR1 and CDR2 sequences are MNHNS and SASEGT. This CDR3 has 14 amino acids. Trimming left V 1 base short and J 7 bases short, with 13 bases between. The CDR3: CASSEEFTGSGYTF. The CDR3 nucleotides are TGTGCCAGCAGTGAAGAATTTACAGGCAGTGGCTACACCTTC.

This clone has at least ten counts. J is TRBJ2-5 and V is TRBV4-2, with D uncertain. From germline, CDR1 is LGHNA and CDR2 YNFKEQ. The length of the CDR3 is 14 residues. Trimming left V 1 base short and J 1 base short, with 7 bases between. The CDR3 DNA reads as TGTGCCAGCAGCCAAGGAAAGTTCCAAGAGACCCAGTACTTC. Encoded protein: CASSQGKFQETQYF.

On this clone: This may be a read error, as it is one base from a much larger clone. In the same sample, other DNA sequences code for this CDR3. The chain recombines TRBV19 with TRBJ2-3; D remains unclear. The CDR3 consists of 14 residues. CDR1 and CDR2 (germline): LNHDA, SQIVND (reference sequence). Trimming shortened V by 4 bases and J by 2 bases, and 10 bases separated the two germline ends. The CDR3 region is CASSRDTNTDTQYF. The CDR3 DNA sequence: TGTGCCAGTAGTAGAGACACAAACACAGATACGCAGTATTTT.

This clone showed up many times. V and J are TRBV3-1 and TRBJ1-6; 7 bases are shared with TRBD1. Trimming at V came to 6 bases and at J to 10 bases, leaving 6 bases not matched to a gene. CDR1 is LGHDT and CDR2 is YNNKEL in the germline V gene (reference sequence). The CDR3 covers 13 residues. Here the CDR3 reads CASRTGVRSPLHF. The CDR3 coding sequence is TGTGCCAGCAGAACAGGGGTGAGATCACCCCTCCACTTT.

This clone was found many times. The chain links TRBV18 to TRBJ1-2; D is unresolved. CDR3 length equals 13 residues. V dropped 6 bases and J dropped 4 bases, with 12 bases sitting between them. Germline lookup yields CDR1 KGHSH and CDR2 LQKENI. The CDR3 region is CASSREGPYGYTF. DNA of the CDR3: TGTGCCAGCTCCCGGGAGGGCCCCTATGGCTACACCTTC.

This clone was seen a handful of times. Possible read error: a much larger clone is one base away. The same CDR3 can be traced to other DNA sequences in this sample. This chain uses TRBV25-1 with TRBJ2-2, with D uncertain. The CDR3 totals 14 residues. In germline, CDR1 is MGHDK, CDR2 SYGVNS. Trimming stripped 5 bases from V and 5 bases from J, with 12 bases between. The CDR3 is CASSLVSKTGELFF. DNA for the CDR3: TGTGCCAGCAGTCTCGTGTCAAAGACCGGGGAGCTGTTTTTT.

This clone appeared a few times. The chain uses TRBV30 and TRBJ2-5; 7 bases fit TRBD1. Losses at the gene ends were 7 bases for V and 5 bases for J; bases not matched to a gene: 10. This CDR3 contains 13 residues. CDR1 and CDR2 (germline): GTSNPN, SVGIG (reference sequence). This chain's CDR3 is CAYQQGMGETQYF. The CDR3 bases are TGTGCCTACCAACAGGGGATGGGGGAGACCCAGTACTTC.

This clone was counted ten times or more. This rearrangement joins TRBV11-3 to TRBJ2-3, with 14 nucleotides matching TRBD2. This CDR3 region has 18 residues. The germline V gene encodes CDR1 SGHNT and CDR2 YENEEA. V shed 5 bases, J shed 0 bases, and the junction held 7 bases outside the gene matches. For the CDR3, the DNA is TGTGCCAGCAGCAGACTAGCGGGGGGGCCCTATAGCACAGATACGCAGTATTTT. Encoded protein: CASSRLAGGPYSTDTQYF.

This clone was observed many times. In the same sample, other DNA sequences code for this CDR3. The chain carries TRBV24-1 and TRBJ2-5, with D maybe TRBD1 (6 bases). The CDR3 totals 15 residues. Trimming left V 3 bases short and J 4 bases short, with 14 bases between. Germline CDR1 reads KGHDR; CDR2 reads SFDVKD. CDR3 sequence: CATSDRRDTRETQYF. The CDR3 DNA is TGTGCCACCAGTGATCGACGGGACACCCGAGAGACCCAGTACTTC.

This clone was seen ten or more times. This rearrangement joins TRBV28 to TRBJ2-2; 11 bases are a match to TRBD1. CDR3 length: 15 amino acids. The J segment lost 4 bases and the V segment lost 6 bases, leaving 4 bases of the junction unmatched. Germline V lookup: CDR1 MDHEN, CDR2 SYDVKM. The CDR3 is CASSEGTGGTGELFF. CDR3 bases: TGTGCCAGCAGCGAAGGGACAGGGGGCACCGGGGAGCTGTTTTTT.

This clone showed up many times. J is TRBJ1-2 and V is TRBV12-3 or TRBV12-4; no firm D call. CDR3 length equals 14 residues. V shed 5 bases and J shed 2 bases, with 12 bases lying between them. The CDR3 region has the DNA TGTGCCAGCAGTCCCCGGACGGAAAACTATGGCTACACCTTC. Its protein product is CASSPRTENYGYTF.

This clone showed up many times. CDR3 loop: CARSEGVETQYF. The CDR3 DNA sequence: TGTGCCAGAAGCGAAGGGGTGGAGACCCAGTACTTC. V is TRBV2 and J is TRBJ2-5, with a possible D match to TRBD1 (5 bases). The V end was cut by 9 bases, the J end by 5 bases, with 13 bases between. From germline, CDR1 is SNHLY and CDR2 FYNNEI. The CDR3 loop spans 12 amino acids.

This clone has just a few counts. The chain has TRBV6-5 and TRBJ2-1; D not resolved. Trimming shortened V by 1 base and J by 5 bases, and 6 bases separated the two germline ends. CDR1 is MNHEY, CDR2 SVGAGI, per germline. This CDR3 has 13 residues. CDR3 nucleotide sequence: TGTGCCAGCAGTTACTTAGAAAACAATGAGCAGTTCTTC. Encoded protein: CASSYLENNEQFF.

The sample holds many counts of this clone. V gene TRBV13 combines with J gene TRBJ2-6; D call uncertain. The CDR3 loop spans 14 amino acids. The V gene lost 4 bases and the J gene lost 1 base, with 5 bases spanning the gap. Germline values: CDR1 PRHDT, CDR2 FYEKMQ (reference sequence). The CDR3 region has the DNA TGTGCCAGCAGCTATATGTCTGGGGCCAACGTCCTGACTTTC. Translated: CASSYMSGANVLTF.

This clone came up a few times. A read error is possible here, since a much larger clone lies one base away. The chain couples TRBV12-3 or TRBV12-4 to TRBJ2-5; 12 nucleotides line up with TRBD2. There are 17 residues in the CDR3. V was pared by 5 bases and J by 4 bases, with 11 bases of the junction left unmatched. The CDR3 region has the DNA TGTGCCAGCAGTCCCTGCGTGACTAGCGGGGGCCTAGAGACCCAGTACTTC. Amino acid sequence: CASSPCVTSGGLETQYF.

In this sample, this clone turned up many times. The CDR3 nucleotides are TGCGCCAGCAGCGCACCAGTGATGAACACTGAAGCTTTCTTT. Its protein product is CASSAPVMNTEAFF. V and J are TRBV4-1 and TRBJ1-1; D is unresolved. The ends were cut back, 5 bases at V and 0 bases at J, with 10 bases in the middle. The germline CDR1 and CDR2 sequences are MGHRA and YSYEKL. The CDR3 length is 14 residues.

The sample holds many counts of this clone. The chain couples TRBV5-1 to TRBJ1-5; TRBD1 aligns across 8 bases. V trimming: 0 bases; J trimming: 1 base; junction bases outside the gene matches: 0. The CDR3 sequence is 15 residues long. Germline V gives CDR1 SGHRS, CDR2 YFSETQ. The chain's CDR3 is CASSLAGGSNQPQHF. The DNA for the CDR3 is TGCGCCAGCAGCTTGGCAGGGGGCAGCAATCAGCCCCAGCATTTT.

This clone occurred many times. The gene calls are TRBV19 and TRBJ1-5, with TRBD1 matching 9 bases. The CDR3 spans 15 residues. Germline V gene lookup returns CDR1 LNHDA and CDR2 SQIVND (reference sequence). Trimming took 8 bases from V and 1 from J; bases not matched to a gene: 6. CDR3 loop: CASVIGTGSNQPQHF. CDR3 bases: TGTGCCAGTGTAATCGGGACAGGGAGCAATCAGCCCCAGCATTTT. The full variable domain, rest sourced from reference TRBV19 and TRBJ1-5, is DGGITQSPKYLFRKEGQNVTLSCEQNLNHDAMYWYRQDPGQGLRLIYYSQIVNDFQKGDIAEGYSVSREKKESFPLTVTSAQKNPTAFYLCASVIGTGSNQPQHFGDGTRLSIL.

This clone was counted ten times or more. The chain employs TRBV14 and TRBJ1-2; D possibly corresponds to TRBD1 (6 bases). Trimming removed 4 bases from V and 8 bases from J, with 11 bases in between. CDR1 is SGHDN, CDR2 FVKESK, per germline. The CDR3 has 12 amino acids. CDR3 bases: TGTGCCAGCAGCCGTTCAGGGGTCGGCTACACCTTC. The encoded protein is CASSRSGVGYTF.